Following are 16 T cell receptor beta chains from one sample sequenced in a study of response to subunit inactivated influenza vaccine. TCRdb reprocessed the RT-PCR reads via MiXCR and lists one record per CDR3 protein. Seen here are fewer than 550,000 distinct CDR3 sequences, over 25% observed once, and the top ten hold under 2.5%. Sequencing was performed on CD4+ T cells sorted from PBMCs, taken about 5 days after vaccination. The receptor set was obtained from a man between 50 and 59 years old who received an inactivated influenza vaccine.

V gene TRBV9 combines with J gene TRBJ2-5; possible D gene TRBD1, 6 bases. There are 14 residues in the CDR3. Trimming removed 3 bases at V and 4 bases at J, with 13 bases between. Germline V gene lookup returns CDR1 SGDLS and CDR2 YYNGEE. DNA for the CDR3: TGTGCCAGCAGCGGAGGACAGTCCACAGAGACCCAGTACTTC. Its protein product is CASSGGQSTETQYF.

This chain links TRBV29-1 with TRBJ2-5; 7 bases are shared with TRBD1. Trimming at V came to 6 bases and at J to 1 base, leaving 8 bases not matched to a gene. This CDR3 is 14 amino acids long. CDR1 and CDR2 (germline): SQVTM, ANQGSEA. CDR3 bases: TGCAGCGTCTGCAGGGGGTCCATCCAAGAGACCCAGTACTTC. Amino acid sequence: CSVCRGSIQETQYF.

The chain recombines TRBV6-5 with TRBJ2-6, with a possible D match to TRBD1 (5 bases). CDR1 and CDR2 from the germline V gene are MNHEY and SVGAGI. With 4 bases removed from V and 2 bases from J, the gap between germline ends came to 15 bases. The CDR3 has 17 residues. DNA of the CDR3: TGTGCCAGCAGTTCCACAACCAGGGTAACTGGGGCCAACGTCCTGACTTTC. It translates to CASSSTTRVTGANVLTF.

The chain recombines TRBV7-2 with TRBJ1-2; D unclear. Germline CDR1 is SGHTA and CDR2 is FQGNSA. The ends were cut back, 5 bases at V and 7 bases at J, with 14 bases in the middle. CDR3 length equals 13 residues. The CDR3 loop is CASSQTSSGGYTF. CDR3 DNA sequence: TGTGCCAGCAGCCAGACTTCCTCCGGTGGCTACACCTTC.

The gene calls are TRBV7-2 and TRBJ2-1; the D call may be TRBD1 or TRBD2 (6 bases each). Germline CDR1 reads SGHTA; CDR2 reads FQGNSA. The ends were cut back, 1 base at V and 3 bases at J, with 10 bases in the middle. This CDR3 is built from 15 residues. The CDR3 spells CASSLGAGHYNEQFF. The CDR3 DNA sequence: TGTGCCAGCAGCTTAGGGGCGGGACACTACAATGAGCAGTTCTTC.

The chain employs TRBV11-2 and TRBJ2-7, with TRBD2 as a possible D gene (6 bases). The CDR3 covers 16 residues. Trimming took 8 bases from V and 2 from J, leaving 22 bases between them. Looked up from germline, CDR1 is SGHAT and CDR2 is FQNNGV. This CDR3 is CASSVRGGKSPYEQYF. DNA for the CDR3: TGTGCCAGCTCAGTACGTGGAGGGAAATCTCCCTACGAGCAGTACTTC.

The V gene is TRBV28, the J gene TRBJ2-1; 14 nucleotides align to TRBD2. The CDR3 consists of 20 residues. Trimming took 4 bases from V and 1 from J; bases not matched to a gene: 12. Germline values: CDR1 MDHEN, CDR2 SYDVKM. The CDR3 reads CASSSEGTSGSLFSYNEQFF. The CDR3 DNA reads TGTGCCAGCAGTTCCGAGGGGACTAGCGGGAGCCTATTTTCCTACAATGAGCAGTTCTTC.

The chain employs TRBV18 and TRBJ2-5; D is unresolved. Germline CDR1 is KGHSH and CDR2 is LQKENI. CDR3 length equals 14 residues. Trimming removed 6 bases from V and 2 bases from J, with 13 bases in between. This chain's CDR3 is CASSRNIEQETQYF. The CDR3 DNA follows: TGTGCCAGCTCCCGGAACATTGAACAAGAGACCCAGTACTTC.

The chain employs TRBV7-6 and TRBJ2-4, with a tentative D call TRBD1 (6 bases). The CDR3 contains 17 residues. Germline V lookup: CDR1 SGHVS, CDR2 FNYEAQ. V gave up 0 bases and J gave up 3 bases, with 15 bases separating them. The CDR3 bases are TGTGCCAGCAGCTTAGCGCAGGGGATCCGGGGCAAAAACATTCAGTACTTC. It yields the protein CASSLAQGIRGKNIQYF.

This clonotype has only a few counts. This chain joins TRBV28 and TRBJ2-7; maybe TRBD1 (5 bases). The CDR3 runs 11 residues. Trimming shortened V by 8 bases and J by 12 bases, and 17 bases separated the two germline ends. CDR1 and CDR2 (germline): MDHEN, SYDVKM. CDR3 DNA sequence: TGTGCCAGCGGAGCCCAGGGTCTTACGTACTTC. This codes for CASGAQGLTYF.

The chain carries TRBV28 and TRBJ2-7; 9 bases align to TRBD2. CDR3 length equals 14 residues. Germline V gene sequence: CDR1 MDHEN, CDR2 SYDVKM. J was trimmed by 3 bases and V by 7 bases; bases with no gene match: 7. The CDR3 is CASNGLASNYEQYF. As DNA, the CDR3 is TGTGCCAGCAATGGACTAGCGAGTAACTACGAGCAGTACTTC. Based on the CDR3 plus reference TRBV28 and TRBJ2-7, the full variable domain is DVKVTQSSRYLVKRTGEKVFLECVQDMDHENMFWYRQDPGLGLRLIYFSYDVKMKEKGDIPEGYSVSREKKERFSLILESASTNQTSMYLCASNGLASNYEQYFGPGTRLTVT.

The chain links TRBV30 to TRBJ1-4; no clear D gene. The CDR3 is 13 amino acids. The V end was cut by 0 bases, the J end by 3 bases, with 5 bases between. The germline V gene has CDR1 GTSNPN and CDR2 SVGIG (reference sequence). CDR3 DNA: TGTGCCTGGAGTGTAGTGGCTAATGAAAAACTGTTTTTT. Amino acids: CAWSVVANEKLFF.

This clonotype occurred a few times. CDR3 nucleotides: TGCAGCGCGAACAGGGTTGGCAAAAACATTCAGTACTTC. This sequence encodes CSANRVGKNIQYF. The chain is built from TRBV29-1 and TRBJ2-4; weak D call: TRBD1 (6 bases). V was clipped by 7 bases and J by 3 bases, with 13 bases between them. Germline V gene data show CDR1 as SQVTM and CDR2 as ANQGSEA. CDR3 length: 13 residues.

V is TRBV7-2 and J is TRBJ2-7, with 7 bases fitting TRBD2. In germline, CDR1 is SGHTA, CDR2 FQGNSA. V trimming: 3 bases; J trimming: 0 bases; junction bases outside the gene matches: 5. CDR3 length: 15 amino acids. The CDR3 spells CASSLGPGGSYEQYF. The DNA of the CDR3 is TGTGCCAGCAGCTTGGGGCCGGGAGGCTCCTACGAGCAGTACTTC.

The genes are TRBV27 and TRBJ2-2; D may be TRBD2 (7 bases). Per germline, CDR1 MNHEY and CDR2 SMNVEV (reference sequence). The CDR3 is 17 amino acids. V lost 2 bases and J 7 bases, leaving 20 bases between the germline ends. In DNA, the CDR3 is TGTGCCAGCAGTTTAAGATCGCGGGGGCCAACGTTCGGGGAGCTGTTTTTT. Amino acid sequence: CASSLRSRGPTFGELFF.

The J gene is TRBJ2-3, the V gene TRBV7-2; D not certain. The CDR3 has 16 amino acids. Germline CDR1 reads SGHTA; CDR2 reads FQGNSA. V was pared by 0 bases and J by 4 bases, with 14 bases between. In nucleotides, the CDR3 is TGTGCCAGCAGCTTAGCTTCGGGTATTCAGGCAGATACGCAGTATTTT. Translating it yields CASSLASGIQADTQYF.